Shown below are 32 T cell receptor beta chains from a single sample sequenced in a study of control samples from healthy donors and cancer patients. Here immunoSEQ multiplex PCR was the method, and the copy in TCRdb shows in-frame clones only, minus some. In the table there are 100,000 to 150,000 clones, almost 95% of which are singletons. The specimen sequenced was PBMCs. These receptors all come from an elderly man with head and neck cancer.

The gene calls are TRBV7-9 and TRBJ1-3; D is possibly TRBD1 (6 bases). Between the trimmed V and J ends, which lost 3 bases and 4 bases, there was a span of 16 bases. This CDR3 is 16 amino acids long. CDR1 and CDR2 (germline): SEHNR, FQNEAQ (reference sequence). CDR3 DNA: TGTGCCAGCAGCTTGAATGGACCGGGGGCAGGAAACACCATATATTTT. Translating it yields CASSLNGPGAGNTIYF.

The chain recombines TRBV6-2 or TRBV6-3 with TRBJ2-3; D remains unclear. The V end lost 1 base, the J end lost 0 bases, and 5 bases lay between the germline ends. Germline CDR1 reads MNHEY; CDR2 reads SVGEGT. This CDR3 has 14 amino acids. In DNA, the CDR3 is TGTGCCAGCAGTTACTATGACAGCACAGATACGCAGTATTTT. Translating it yields CASSYYDSTDTQYF.

A note on this clone: The same CDR3 can be traced to other DNA sequences in this sample. The rearrangement uses TRBV2 and TRBJ1-4, with D unresolved. The germline CDR1 and CDR2 sequences are SNHLY and FYNNEI. This CDR3 is built from 12 residues. Trimming stripped 4 bases from V and 2 bases from J, with 2 bases between. The CDR3 DNA follows: TGTGCCAGCAGTGCGACTAATGAAAAACTGTTTTTT. It translates to CASSATNEKLFF.

The rearrangement links TRBV7-8 to TRBJ1-4, with D possibly TRBD1 on 6 matching bases. The CDR3 contains 15 residues. Germline V CDR1 and CDR2: SGHVS, FQNEAQ. The V end was cut by 4 bases, the J end by 8 bases, with 17 bases between. The CDR3 nucleotides are TGTGCCAGCAGCTCCTATAGGGGGGCGGGGGAAAAACTGTTTTTT. Protein sequence: CASSSYRGAGEKLFF.

The chain uses TRBV5-4 and TRBJ2-2; tentative D call: TRBD2 (5 bases). Deletions cut 3 bases from V and 7 bases from J, with 25 bases between. The germline V gene encodes CDR1 SGHNT and CDR2 YYREEE (reference sequence). This CDR3 has 18 residues. CDR3 sequence reads: CASSSRRRDYHYGGELFF. The CDR3 DNA follows: TGTGCCAGCAGCTCACGACGCCGGGATTATCATTATGGCGGGGAGCTGTTTTTT.

The chain has TRBV5-7 and TRBJ2-5; D is unresolved. TRBV5-7 is treated as an ORF (open reading frame) with a function not yet certain. This CDR3 contains 12 residues. The germline V and J ends were trimmed by 4 bases and 4 bases, with 8 bases remaining between them. This CDR3 is CASSRSRETQYF. CDR3 nucleotide sequence: TGTGCCAGCAGCCGGAGTAGAGAGACCCAGTACTTC.

This clone was detected only once. The chain has TRBV7-9 and TRBJ1-1, with no clear D. Germline CDR1 SEHNR, CDR2 FQNEAQ (reference sequence). V was cut by 6 bases and J by 0 bases, with 17 bases left in between. The length of the CDR3 is 16 residues. The CDR3 is CASRSTAHNMNTEAFF. The CDR3 DNA is TGTGCCAGCAGATCTACAGCTCATAATATGAACACTGAAGCTTTCTTT.

This clone was seen just once. The chain employs TRBV19 and TRBJ2-5, with no clear D. Trimming shortened V by 0 bases and J by 1 base, and 15 bases separated the two germline ends. Germline assignment: CDR1 LNHDA and CDR2 SQIVND (reference sequence). The CDR3 spans 17 residues. CDR3: CASSIDLPRTGQETQYF. CDR3 coding DNA: TGTGCCAGTAGTATAGATCTCCCTAGGACGGGCCAAGAGACCCAGTACTTC.

This clone showed up just once. The J gene is TRBJ1-1, the V gene TRBV11-2; TRBD1 matches 8 bases. This CDR3 spans 14 amino acids. V dropped 5 bases and J dropped 1; count of bases not matched to a gene: 3. Germline-derived CDR1 and CDR2 are SGHAT and FQNNGV. The CDR3 DNA reads TGTGCCAGCAGCCTTGGACAGGGGAACACTGAAGCTTTCTTT. Amino acid sequence: CASSLGQGNTEAFF.

For the CDR3, the DNA is TGTGCCAGCAGTCCCTATGGACTCGGACGTAACACCTTC. It yields the protein CASSPYGLGRNTF. V gene TRBV27 combines with J gene TRBJ1-2; no firm D call. V lost 5 bases and J 12 bases, leaving 19 bases between the germline ends. Germline V lookup: CDR1 MNHEY, CDR2 SMNVEV (reference sequence). CDR3 length equals 13 residues.

The J gene is TRBJ2-4, the V gene TRBV19; D may be TRBD1 (6 bases). CDR1 is LNHDA, CDR2 SQIVND, per germline (reference sequence). The CDR3 sequence is 14 residues long. V dropped 5 bases and J dropped 6 bases, with 14 bases sitting between them. The CDR3: CASSQQGGGNIQYF. CDR3 in DNA: TGTGCCAGTAGTCAACAGGGTGGCGGAAACATTCAGTACTTC. Looking up the rest from reference TRBV19 and TRBJ2-4 gives the full variable domain: DGGITQSPKYLFRKEGQNVTLSCEQNLNHDAMYWYRQDPGQGLRLIYYSQIVNDFQKGDIAEGYSVSREKKESFPLTVTSAQKNPTAFYLCASSQQGGGNIQYFGAGTRLSVL.

The chain carries TRBV29-1 and TRBJ1-2; D perhaps matches TRBD1 (5 bases). Germline V gene data show CDR1 as SQVTM and CDR2 as ANQGSEA. V dropped 1 base and J dropped 3 bases, with 12 bases sitting between them. There are 14 residues in the CDR3. In nucleotides, the CDR3 is TGCAGCGTTGAAGTTGGGGACGGCTACTATGGCTACACCTTC. The encoded protein is CSVEVGDGYYGYTF.

This sequence joins TRBV5-6 and TRBJ1-6; D unclear. Deletions cut 2 bases from V and 15 bases from J, with 15 bases between. This CDR3 is 13 amino acids long. Germline assignment: CDR1 SGHDT and CDR2 YYEEEE. The CDR3 DNA reads as TGTGCCAGCAGCTTACGGCGGCTAGATCTCCTCCACTTT. Translated, it gives CASSLRRLDLLHF.

This chain uses TRBV7-2 with TRBJ2-5; no clear D gene. The CDR3 is 13 residues long. Trimming stripped 1 base from V and 1 base from J, with 4 bases between. CDR1 is SGHTA, CDR2 FQGNSA, per germline. CDR3 in amino acids: CASSLGVQETQYF. CDR3 sequence (DNA): TGTGCCAGCAGCTTAGGGGTCCAAGAGACCCAGTACTTC.

V and J are TRBV7-9 and TRBJ2-7; D might be TRBD1 (6 bases). CDR1 is SEHNR, CDR2 FQNEAQ, per germline (reference sequence). This CDR3 has 13 residues. With 5 bases removed from V and 5 bases from J, the gap between germline ends came to 13 bases. CDR3 nucleotides: TGTGCCAGCAGCCCAACCAACAGGGACGAGCAGTACTTC. It codes for CASSPTNRDEQYF.

This sequence joins TRBV30 and TRBJ2-2; possible D gene TRBD1, 8 bases. This CDR3 contains 16 residues. CDR1 is GTSNPN and CDR2 is SVGIG in the germline V gene (reference sequence). The V and J ends lost 5 bases and 2 bases respectively, with 18 bases between them. The CDR3 loop reads CAWVHRGGPNTGELFF. In DNA, the CDR3 is TGTGCCTGGGTTCACAGGGGGGGGCCCAACACCGGGGAGCTGTTTTTT.

The chain links TRBV14 to TRBJ2-5; D is ambiguous. The germline CDR1 and CDR2 sequences are SGHDN and FVKESK. V dropped 4 bases and J dropped 4 bases, with 7 bases sitting between them. The CDR3 is 12 amino acids. CDR3 sequence (DNA): TGTGCCAGCAGCCTTAGACGAGAGACCCAGTACTTC. Translated, it gives CASSLRRETQYF.

The chain couples TRBV19 to TRBJ1-2, with D uncertain. This CDR3 is 16 amino acids long. Trimming took off 3 bases at V and 0 bases at J, with 14 bases between the two ends. CDR1 and CDR2 (germline): LNHDA, SQIVND (reference sequence). For the CDR3, the DNA is TGTGCCAGTAGTATTGGATTTGGGTCTGCTAACTATGGCTACACCTTC. The encoded protein is CASSIGFGSANYGYTF.

The gene calls are TRBV2 and TRBJ1-1; 7 nucleotides agree with TRBD1. The ends lost 6 bases at V and 0 bases at J; junction bases unmatched: 4. The germline V gene encodes CDR1 SNHLY and CDR2 FYNNEI. The CDR3 is 14 residues long. Here the CDR3 reads CASRETGVNTEAFF. The DNA of the CDR3 is TGTGCCAGCAGGGAAACAGGGGTGAACACTGAAGCTTTCTTT.

V and J are TRBV7-2 and TRBJ2-4; a possible D gene is TRBD2 (6 bases). Germline V gene sequence: CDR1 SGHTA, CDR2 FQGNSA. The V gene lost 7 bases and the J gene lost 8 bases, with 18 bases spanning the gap. This CDR3 region has 14 residues. Here the CDR3 DNA reads TGTGCCAGCATGGCGGGACTCCCCTGGGACATTCAGTACTTC. As protein: CASMAGLPWDIQYF.

This chain connects TRBV2 to TRBJ1-2, with D possibly TRBD1 on 6 matching bases. Per germline, CDR1 SNHLY and CDR2 FYNNEI. Trimming pared 3 bases from V and 1 base from J, leaving 12 bases between. This CDR3 comprises 15 residues. The CDR3 loop is CASSDWDNHNYGYTF. CDR3 bases: TGTGCCAGCAGTGATTGGGACAACCATAACTATGGCTACACCTTC.

The chain uses TRBV6-5 and TRBJ2-7, with D tentatively TRBD1 or TRBD2 (5 bases each). The CDR3 totals 13 residues. Germline lookup yields CDR1 MNHEY and CDR2 SVGAGI. V shed 8 bases and J shed 0 bases, with 11 bases lying between them. The CDR3 nucleotides read TGTGCCAGCTGGGTGGGGGACTCCTACGAGCAGTACTTC. It yields the protein CASWVGDSYEQYF.

The chain has TRBV6-5 and TRBJ2-7; maybe TRBD1 (6 bases). This CDR3 is 12 amino acids long. Trimming left V 6 bases short and J 1 base short, with 7 bases between. Germline V CDR1 and CDR2: MNHEY, SVGAGI. Here the CDR3 reads CASRQGSYEQYF. The DNA of the CDR3 is TGTGCCAGCAGACAGGGTTCCTACGAGCAGTACTTC.

This sequence joins TRBV12-3 or TRBV12-4 and TRBJ1-1, with D possibly TRBD1 on 6 matching bases. This CDR3 is 13 amino acids long. V was pared by 6 bases and J by 6 bases, with 14 bases between. CDR3 amino acids: CASREGGWAEAFF. CDR3 coding DNA: TGTGCCAGCAGAGAGGGGGGGTGGGCTGAAGCTTTCTTT.

This clone was seen just once. The chain has TRBV19 and TRBJ2-3; TRBD2 is a possible D gene (5 bases). The germline V gene has CDR1 LNHDA and CDR2 SQIVND (reference sequence). The CDR3 sequence is 15 residues long. With 7 bases removed from V and 2 bases from J, the gap between germline ends came to 16 bases. CDR3 loop: CASKGGLTITDTQYF. The DNA of the CDR3 is TGTGCCAGTAAGGGCGGACTCACCATCACAGATACGCAGTATTTT.

The chain joins TRBV24-1 to TRBJ2-3; 7 bases match TRBD1. This CDR3 spans 15 amino acids. Germline V gene data show CDR1 as KGHDR and CDR2 as SFDVKD. The trim removed 5 bases at V and 2 bases at J, leaving 6 bases unmatched. CDR3 loop: CATSAGGYNTDTQYF. Written as DNA, the CDR3 is TGTGCCACCAGTGCAGGGGGTTATAACACAGATACGCAGTATTTT.

The chain carries TRBV19 and TRBJ1-5, with 7 bases fitting TRBD1. Germline assignment: CDR1 LNHDA and CDR2 SQIVND (reference sequence). The CDR3 runs 15 residues. The V and J ends lost 3 bases and 2 bases, in that order; junction bases with no gene match: 4. Written as DNA, the CDR3 is TGTGCCAGTAGTATCCCAGGGGGTGGCAATCAGCCCCAGCATTTT. Translation gives CASSIPGGGNQPQHF.

The rearrangement joins TRBV6-2 or TRBV6-3 to TRBJ2-1; 7 bases are a match to TRBD2. The CDR3 has 15 residues. J lost 10 bases, V lost 6 bases, and 15 bases had no gene match. CDR1 MNHEY and CDR2 SVGEGT come from the germline V gene. The DNA of the CDR3 is TGTGCCAGCAGCCCCGGTGGTAGCGGGCCCCGGGAGCAGTTCTTC. This sequence encodes CASSPGGSGPREQFF.

The CDR3 bases are TGCGCCAGCAGCCTCAACAGCCCTGGAAACACCATATATTTT. Its translation is CASSLNSPGNTIYF. This chain links TRBV5-1 with TRBJ1-3; D remains ambiguous. Germline CDR1 reads SGHRS; CDR2 reads YFSETQ. This CDR3 spans 14 amino acids. V dropped 4 bases and J dropped 2 bases, with 10 bases sitting between them.

This clone was seen only once. The J gene is TRBJ2-1, the V gene TRBV6-5; 7 bases are shared with TRBD1. CDR3 length: 16 residues. V dropped 0 bases and J dropped 4; count of bases not matched to a gene: 6. Germline CDR1 reads MNHEY; CDR2 reads SVGAGI. CDR3 amino acids: CASSYSNRGRYNEQFF. CDR3 coding DNA: TGTGCCAGCAGTTACTCGAACAGGGGACGGTACAATGAGCAGTTCTTC.

The genes are TRBV11-2 and TRBJ2-5; D gene unclear. CDR1 is SGHAT, CDR2 FQNNGV, per germline. The CDR3 is made up of 12 amino acids. Trimming took 1 base from V and 2 from J, leaving 2 bases between them. CDR3 region: CASSLAQETQYF. In DNA form, the CDR3 reads TGTGCCAGCAGCTTAGCACAAGAGACCCAGTACTTC.

The rearrangement joins TRBV9 to TRBJ2-1; weak D call: TRBD1 (5 bases). The CDR3 contains 13 residues. V was pared by 5 bases and J by 2 bases, with 8 bases between. CDR1 SGDLS and CDR2 YYNGEE come from the germline V gene. CDR3 nucleotides: TGTGCCAGCAGTACAGGTACCTACAATGAGCAGTTCTTC. This gives the protein CASSTGTYNEQFF.